The rows below give T cell receptor beta chains drawn from one sample of a study of cytomegalovirus exposure and HLA in healthy donors. The protocol was immunoSEQ multiplex PCR, while the TCRdb copy is restricted to in-frame clones and leaves out a portion. The sample consists of about 200,000 clones, roughly 90% of them appearing once. Input material: PBMCs. These receptors came from a woman aged 25-40 years in good health and CMV-seronegative. Each CDR3 is given with its conserved first and last residue. A D gene is named only where the DNA matches it firmly. Only part of the rows carry a size: once, few, many, or a class if the clone is expanded.

d_call j_call cdr3_length v_call clone_size cdr3_aa cdr3_nt
TRBD2 TRBJ2-3 14 TRBV5-1 once CASTVGGDTDTQYF TGCGCCAGCACCGTGGGGGGGGACACAGATACGCAGTATTTT
- TRBJ1-1 13 TRBV4-1 once CASSQDSGGEAFF TGCGCCAGCAGCCAAGATTCGGGGGGTGAAGCTTTCTTT
- TRBJ2-1 16 TRBV4-1 once CASSQSRLGLVDEQFF TGCGCCAGCAGCCAATCTCGTTTGGGGCTTGTGGATGAGCAGTTCTTC
TRBD1 TRBJ1-1 13 TRBV7-9 - CASRTGDGTEAFF TGTGCCAGCAGGACAGGGGATGGTACTGAAGCTTTCTTT
- TRBJ2-3 13 TRBV14 - CASSQDPADTQYF TGTGCCAGCAGCCAAGATCCCGCAGATACGCAGTATTTT
- TRBJ2-6 16 TRBV5-4 - CASNLNGGTGANVLTF TGTGCCAGCAATCTAAACGGAGGTACGGGGGCCAACGTCCTGACTTTC
TRBD2 TRBJ2-7 14 TRBV9 - CASSVAASGYEQYF TGTGCCAGCAGCGTAGCAGCTAGCGGCTACGAGCAGTACTTC
- TRBJ1-2 16 TRBV2 once CASKVSLATLNYGYTF TGTGCCAGCAAGGTCTCCCTAGCCACACTGAACTATGGCTACACCTTC
TRBD1 TRBJ1-1 14 TRBV7-8 - CASSPWTGSTEAFF TGTGCCAGCAGCCCCTGGACAGGTTCGACTGAAGCTTTCTTT
TRBD2 TRBJ2-1 15 TRBV5-1 - CASRAPSGGSNEQFF TGCGCCAGCAGGGCACCTAGCGGGGGGTCCAATGAGCAGTTCTTC
TRBD2 TRBJ2-3 15 TRBV29-1 - CSVEGGAGGTDTQYF TGCAGCGTTGAAGGGGGAGCGGGAGGGACAGATACGCAGTATTTT
TRBD1 TRBJ1-4 11 TRBV29-1 - CSVEDGTGLFF TGCAGCGTTGAAGATGGGACAGGTCTGTTTTTT
TRBD2 TRBJ2-7 15 TRBV9 - CASSALAGARYEQYF TGTGCCAGCAGCGCCTTAGCGGGAGCCAGGTACGAGCAGTACTTC
- TRBJ2-7 14 TRBV6-5 few CASSRSKETYEQYF TGTGCCAGCAGTCGGAGTAAGGAAACCTACGAGCAGTACTTC
- TRBJ2-3 13 TRBV28 - CASSYRAGDTQYF TGTGCCAGCAGTTATAGAGCAGGAGATACGCAGTATTTT
- TRBJ1-4 17 TRBV28 - CASSTFLGGASDEKLFF TGTGCCAGCAGTACTTTCCTGGGGGGGGCGTCGGATGAAAAACTGTTTTTT
- TRBJ2-1 14 TRBV27 - CASSFARRGSEQFF TGTGCCAGCAGTTTTGCAAGGAGGGGCTCTGAGCAGTTCTTC
- TRBJ1-2 12 TRBV7-8 once CASSPGGFGYTF TGTGCCAGCAGCCCGGGGGGATTCGGCTACACCTTC
- TRBJ1-1 15 TRBV2 - CASSATGTPNTEAFF TGTGCCAGCAGCGCTACCGGGACACCGAACACTGAAGCTTTCTTT
TRBD1 TRBJ2-5 14 TRBV28 - CASSSATGGPTRYF TGTGCCAGCAGTTCGGCAACAGGGGGCCCGACTCGGTACTTC
- TRBJ2-7 15 TRBV11-2 - CASSLGTRGDSYQYF TGTGCCAGCAGCTTAGGGACCCGAGGGGACTCCTACCAGTACTTC
TRBD2 TRBJ2-5 14 TRBV19 few CASSIRGGGETQYF TGTGCCAGTAGTATAAGAGGCGGGGGGGAGACCCAGTACTTC
TRBD2 TRBJ2-7 16 TRBV9 - CASSVGLGLGDYEQYF TGTGCCAGCAGCGTAGGATTAGGACTAGGCGACTACGAGCAGTACTTC
- TRBJ1-1 12 TRBV28 - CASSFWATEAFF TGTGCCAGCAGTTTTTGGGCTACTGAAGCTTTCTTT